This TCR beta chain was obtained from a study of blood T cell repertoires in COVID-19. Study at large: The origin of the acute and convalescent COVID-19 samples was the United States, Italy and Spain.

The germline CDR1 and CDR2 sequences are MGHRA and YSYEKL. With 5 bases clipped from V and 6 bases from J, the junction kept 7 bases outside the gene matches. The CDR3 totals 14 residues. This clone was observed a handful of times. Profiled with immunoSEQ multiplex PCR; TCRdb holds only in-frame clones, not every one. The sample records roughly 95,000 clones, around 76% being singletons. The sequence was collected from a man at least 80 years old with acute or convalescent COVID-19. V usage is TRBV4-1 and J usage is TRBJ2-7; 10 bases align to TRBD1. Sample: peripheral blood. CDR3 coding DNA: TGCGCCAGCAGCGGCGGACAGGGGGTTCTCGAGCAGTACTTC. Its translation is CASSGGQGVLEQYF.